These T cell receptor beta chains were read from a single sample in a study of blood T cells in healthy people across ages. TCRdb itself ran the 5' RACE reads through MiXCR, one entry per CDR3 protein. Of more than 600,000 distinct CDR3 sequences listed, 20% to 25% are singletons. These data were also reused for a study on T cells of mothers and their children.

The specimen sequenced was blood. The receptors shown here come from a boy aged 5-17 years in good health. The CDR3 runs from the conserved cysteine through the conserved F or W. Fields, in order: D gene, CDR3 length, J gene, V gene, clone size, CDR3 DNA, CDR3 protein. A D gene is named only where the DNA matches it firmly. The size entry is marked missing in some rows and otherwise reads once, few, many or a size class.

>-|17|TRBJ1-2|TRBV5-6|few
TGTGCCAGCAGCTTGGCGGGGGGCGTCTCCGCTAACTATGGCTACACCTTC
CASSLAGGVSANYGYTF
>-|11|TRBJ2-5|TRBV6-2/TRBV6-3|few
TGTGCCAGCAGTTCCATCGACACCCCTTCCTTC
CASSSIDTPSF
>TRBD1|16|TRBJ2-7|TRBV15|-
TGTGCCACCAGCAGAGATTTAGGACAGGCTACCTACGAGCAGTACTTC
CATSRDLGQATYEQYF
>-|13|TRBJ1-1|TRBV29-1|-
TGTAGCGTTGGGAGTCCTTACCTCACTGAAGCTTTCTTT
CSVGSPYLTEAFF
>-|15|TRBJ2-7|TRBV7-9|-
TGTGCCAGCAGCTTAGGGGGGCCAAGCTCCTACGAGCAGTACTTC
CASSLGGPSSYEQYF
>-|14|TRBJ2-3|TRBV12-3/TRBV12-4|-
TGTGCCACCGGGACCGACTTAAGCACAGATACGCAGTATTTT
CATGTDLSTDTQYF
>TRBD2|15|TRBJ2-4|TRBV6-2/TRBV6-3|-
TGTGCCAGCAGCCTAGCGGGGGGGGTAACGAACATTCAGTACTTC
CASSLAGGVTNIQYF
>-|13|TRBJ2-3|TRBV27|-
TGTGCCAGCAGTTTCCACCGCACAGATACGCAGTATTTT
CASSFHRTDTQYF
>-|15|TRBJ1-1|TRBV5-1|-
TGCGCCAGCAACTTGGGCCACGGGGGTTTATCTGAAGCTTTCTTT
CASNLGHGGLSEAFF
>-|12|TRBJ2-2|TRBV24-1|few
TGTGCCACCAGTGGTAACACCGGGGAGCTGTTTTTT
CATSGNTGELFF
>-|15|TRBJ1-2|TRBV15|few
TGTGCCACCAGCAGAGAAGAAGGGCAGGAGTATGGCTACACCTTC
CATSREEGQEYGYTF
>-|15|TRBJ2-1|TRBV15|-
TGTGCCACCAGCAGAGATCGAATCGCGGACAATGAGCAGTTCTTC
CATSRDRIADNEQFF
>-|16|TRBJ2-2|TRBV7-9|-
TGTGCCAGCAGCCCCCTCCGGACCCAGGGGACCGGGGAGCTGTTTTTT
CASSPLRTQGTGELFF
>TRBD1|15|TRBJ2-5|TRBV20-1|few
TGCAGTGCTAGAGACGCTACCGGGACAGGGGGCTTCCAGTACTTC
CSARDATGTGGFQYF
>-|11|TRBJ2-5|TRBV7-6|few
TGTGCCAGCAGCCCGATGGGGACCCAGTACTTC
CASSPMGTQYF
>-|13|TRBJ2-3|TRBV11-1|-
TGTGCCAGCAGCTTTTCCATGCAAGATACGCAGTATTTT
CASSFSMQDTQYF
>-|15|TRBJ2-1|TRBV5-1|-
TGCGCCAGCAGCTACCTAGCGAGAGTTGGCAATGAGCAGTTCTTC
CASSYLARVGNEQFF
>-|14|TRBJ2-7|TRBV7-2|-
TGTGCCAGCAAAGAGGAAGGGATATCCTACGAGCAGTACTTC
CASKEEGISYEQYF
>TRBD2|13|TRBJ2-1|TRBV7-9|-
TGTGCCAGCAGCGGCCCGGGGGAGGGTGAGCAGTTCTTC
CASSGPGEGEQFF
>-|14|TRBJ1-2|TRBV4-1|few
TGCGCCAGCAGCCAGGAACAGACTAACTATGGCTACACCTTC
CASSQEQTNYGYTF
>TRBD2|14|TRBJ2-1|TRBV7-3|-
TGTGCCAGCAGGGAGGCGGGGGGGTCCAATGAGCAGTTCTTC
CASREAGGSNEQFF
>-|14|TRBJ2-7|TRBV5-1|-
TGCGCCAGCAGCTCGAGACTAGGATCCTACGAGCAGTACTTC
CASSSRLGSYEQYF
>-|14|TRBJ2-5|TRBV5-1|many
TGCGCCAGCAGCTTGGCGCAGGGTAGAGAGACCCAGTACTTC
CASSLAQGRETQYF
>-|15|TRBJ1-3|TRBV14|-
TGTGCCAGCAGCCAAGGAACACGCACTGGAAACACCATATATTTT
CASSQGTRTGNTIYF
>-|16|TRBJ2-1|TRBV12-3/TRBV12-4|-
TGTGCCAGCAGTTTTAGTACTAGTGTCGCCTACAATGAGCAGTTCTTC
CASSFSTSVAYNEQFF
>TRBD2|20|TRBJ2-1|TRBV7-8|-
TGTGCCAGCAGCACCCGAAAGACTAGCGGGAGGGCCAGGTCCTACAATGAGCAGTTCTTC
CASSTRKTSGRARSYNEQFF
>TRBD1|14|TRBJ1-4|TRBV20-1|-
TGCAGTGCTTTACAGGGGGCGAAGCTTGAAAAACTGCTTTTT
CSALQGAKLEKLLF
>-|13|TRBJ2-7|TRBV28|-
TGTGCCAGCAGTTTCATCAGACATCACGAGCAGTACTTC
CASSFIRHHEQYF
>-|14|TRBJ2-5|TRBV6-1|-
TGTGCCAGCAGAAGGGAGCCATACCAAGAGACCCAGTACTTC
CASRREPYQETQYF
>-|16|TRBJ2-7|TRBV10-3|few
TGTGCCATCAGTGAGTCTCGGGCAGGGCATGCCTACGAGCAGTACTTC
CAISESRAGHAYEQYF
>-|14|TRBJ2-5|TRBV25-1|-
TGTGCCAGCAGTGAATGGGTCGCAAGAGAGACCCAGTACTTC
CASSEWVARETQYF
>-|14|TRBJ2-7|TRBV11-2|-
TGTGCCAGCCGGACGGGACCCGTCTCCTACGAGCAGTACTTC
CASRTGPVSYEQYF